This T cell receptor beta chain was sequenced for a study of monozygotic twins with inflammatory bowel disease. The CDR3 runs 16 residues. Germline CDR1 is DFQATT and CDR2 is SNEGSKA (reference sequence). TCRdb re-called the 5' RACE reads and shows each CDR3 protein once, DNA omitted. The specimen's table records some 83,000 distinct CDR3 sequences. The sequence derives from a human donor with ulcerative colitis or Crohn's disease, or a healthy co-twin of an affected twin (not recorded which). The chain links TRBV20-1 to TRBJ2-3. The sample taken for sequencing was blood. This CDR3 is CSARDPRGTSTDTQYF.